The T cell receptor (beta chain) under discussion was sequenced for a study of cytomegalovirus exposure and HLA in healthy donors. In the study overall: A data release that came early held around 85 million unique TCRs from HLA-typed donors. General study results and limits: Available immune exposure information was restricted to CMV serostatus only.

With 60 Vbeta and 13 Jbeta primers, the PCR was carried out. Under the authors' procedure: Later work found approximately 87 million unique TCR beta chains, with 9.5 million to 11 million shared. Using immunoSEQ multiplex PCR, the repertoire was profiled, and TCRdb retains in-frame clones only, with some absent. V and J calls and clone size are those listed in that table; D and trimming were worked out from the DNA. Among 110,000 or so clones listed, approximately 80% were seen once. On this clone: Its antigen remains unidentified.

Germline loops: CDR1 SGHTA, CDR2 FQGNSA. Trimming at V came to 2 bases and at J to 7 bases, leaving 4 bases not matched to a gene. The CDR3 totals 14 residues. This sequence was found in a male donor in good health and CMV-seronegative. This sequence joins TRBV7-2 and TRBJ1-5; the match to TRBD1 covers 8 bases. Source material: PBMCs. The CDR3 loop reads CASSLQGAEQPQHF. The CDR3 DNA is TGTGCCAGCAGCTTACAGGGGGCGGAACAGCCCCAGCATTTT.